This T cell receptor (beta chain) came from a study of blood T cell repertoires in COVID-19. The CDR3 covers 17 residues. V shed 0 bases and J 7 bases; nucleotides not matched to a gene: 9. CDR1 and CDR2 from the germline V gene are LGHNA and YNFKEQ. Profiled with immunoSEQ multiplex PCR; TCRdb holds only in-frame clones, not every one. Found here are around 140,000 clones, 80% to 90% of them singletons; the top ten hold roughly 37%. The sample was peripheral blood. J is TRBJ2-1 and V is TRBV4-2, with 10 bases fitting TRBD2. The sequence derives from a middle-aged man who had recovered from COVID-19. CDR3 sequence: CASSQDRPASGGNEQFF. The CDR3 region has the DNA TGTGCCAGCAGCCAAGATCGACCCGCTAGCGGGGGTAATGAGCAGTTCTTC.